This is a list of T cell receptor beta chains from one sample in a study of beta chain features in type 1 diabetes. The repertoire was sequenced with immunoSEQ multiplex PCR; TCRdb's copy has only in-frame clones and lacks some. The sample holds some 240,000 clones; approximately 10% are singletons and the top ten take approximately 1.5%. The sample consisted of central memory CD4+ T cells from blood. These receptors all come from a man younger than 35 in good health. CDR3s include the opening cysteine and the closing phenylalanine or tryptophan. The D gene is left open where the match is weak.

D	V	CDR3
TRBD1	TRBV28	CASSPTGGKDEQYF
.	TRBV6-6	CASRSHGSTADTQYF
.	TRBV5-4	CASSSGFEGETQYF
TRBD1	TRBV19	CASGDRADTEAFF
TRBD2	TRBV18	CASSPGTSGTSSYEQYF
TRBD1	TRBV19	CASSMTGNQPQHF
TRBD2	TRBV6-5	CASSYGGVGETQYF
.	TRBV5-4	CASSSGLALNNEQFF
.	TRBV5-4	CASSFSGGTDTQYF
.	TRBV19	CASSLSGKVPAGYTF
.	TRBV7-2	CASSLAGRWGPGYTF
.	TRBV11-3	CASSLDGGFQETQYF
TRBD1	TRBV7-7	CASSRTGDSYNEQFF
TRBD2	TRBV5-1	CASSAASGGSSYNEQFF
TRBD2	TRBV7-8	CASSLVLGLAAEQYF
TRBD1	TRBV27	CASSLSPGTGQYEQYF
TRBD1	TRBV6-5	CASTSSGGDQPQHF
.	TRBV11-2	CASSLERLLEQYF
.	TRBV4-3	CASSQSDSPSGTDTQYF
.	TRBV7-2	CASSFRSLGANEQFF
.	TRBV30	CAWARDQGEKLFF
.	TRBV18	CASSPSLDTEAFF
TRBD2	TRBV4-3	CASSQGSSGRSTDTQYF
.	TRBV29-1	CSVDGDTKETQYF
.	TRBV28	CASSLVQGYSYEQYF
.	TRBV11-2	CASSLDAQKNIQYF
.	TRBV20-1	CSAGRRDEQFF
.	TRBV7-8	CASSFMGTQNTEAFF
TRBD1	TRBV29-1	CSVEGQGVKNIQYF
.	TRBV30	CAWSKKAGQRGKQYF
.	TRBV7-9	CASSLTRSTDTQYF
.	TRBV7-9	CASSLSYNEQFF